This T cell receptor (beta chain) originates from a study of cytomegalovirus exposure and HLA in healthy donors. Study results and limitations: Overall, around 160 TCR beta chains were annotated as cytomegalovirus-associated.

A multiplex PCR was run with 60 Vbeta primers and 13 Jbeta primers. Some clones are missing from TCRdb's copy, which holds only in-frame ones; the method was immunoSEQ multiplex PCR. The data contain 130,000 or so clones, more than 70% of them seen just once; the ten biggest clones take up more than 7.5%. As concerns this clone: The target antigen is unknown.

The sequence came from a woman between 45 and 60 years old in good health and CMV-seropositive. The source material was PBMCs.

The CDR3 bases are TGTGCCAGCAGCCAAGAGGGAGCGGTTTCAGATACGCAGTATTTT. This translates into CASSQEGAVSDTQYF. This chain connects TRBV4-2 to TRBJ2-3; tentatively, D is TRBD2 (5 bases). CDR1 and CDR2 (germline): LGHNA, YNFKEQ. The CDR3 contains 15 residues. V shed 0 bases and J shed 4 bases, with 11 bases lying between them.